The clone carrying this TCR beta chain appeared a single time. The antigen is not known. This CDR3 region has 17 residues. Trimming took 3 bases from V and 4 from J; bases not matched to a gene: 12. Germline V CDR1 and CDR2: MDHEN, SYDVKM. The PCR made use of 60 Vbeta and 13 Jbeta primers. Original methodology: Unique TCR beta chains numbered approximately 80 million in a later analysis, with 10 million to 14 million shared. The method was immunoSEQ multiplex PCR; TCRdb's version includes in-frame clones alone and lacks a portion of them. V and J calls and clone size come straight from that table; D and trimming were deduced from the DNA. The repertoire has 95,000 to 150,000 clones, 15% of them found once; the top ten carry 1.9%. This specimen comes from a study of cytomegalovirus exposure and HLA in healthy donors. Overall study: From about 180 million T cells, an earlier analysis saw under 140 million unique TCR beta sequences. Study-level results: HLA allele associations emerged for under 20,000 TCR beta sequences in a later analysis, at 0.05 false discovery rate. The authors listed around 150 TCR beta chains as cytomegalovirus-associated.

V is TRBV28 and J is TRBJ2-5; 9 bases map to TRBD2. This TCR came from a young woman in good health and CMV-seronegative. Input material: PBMCs. Here the CDR3 DNA reads TGTGCCAGCAGTTTCCTTTCGGCGGGAGGGCCCTCAGAGACCCAGTACTTC. The encoded protein is CASSFLSAGGPSETQYF.